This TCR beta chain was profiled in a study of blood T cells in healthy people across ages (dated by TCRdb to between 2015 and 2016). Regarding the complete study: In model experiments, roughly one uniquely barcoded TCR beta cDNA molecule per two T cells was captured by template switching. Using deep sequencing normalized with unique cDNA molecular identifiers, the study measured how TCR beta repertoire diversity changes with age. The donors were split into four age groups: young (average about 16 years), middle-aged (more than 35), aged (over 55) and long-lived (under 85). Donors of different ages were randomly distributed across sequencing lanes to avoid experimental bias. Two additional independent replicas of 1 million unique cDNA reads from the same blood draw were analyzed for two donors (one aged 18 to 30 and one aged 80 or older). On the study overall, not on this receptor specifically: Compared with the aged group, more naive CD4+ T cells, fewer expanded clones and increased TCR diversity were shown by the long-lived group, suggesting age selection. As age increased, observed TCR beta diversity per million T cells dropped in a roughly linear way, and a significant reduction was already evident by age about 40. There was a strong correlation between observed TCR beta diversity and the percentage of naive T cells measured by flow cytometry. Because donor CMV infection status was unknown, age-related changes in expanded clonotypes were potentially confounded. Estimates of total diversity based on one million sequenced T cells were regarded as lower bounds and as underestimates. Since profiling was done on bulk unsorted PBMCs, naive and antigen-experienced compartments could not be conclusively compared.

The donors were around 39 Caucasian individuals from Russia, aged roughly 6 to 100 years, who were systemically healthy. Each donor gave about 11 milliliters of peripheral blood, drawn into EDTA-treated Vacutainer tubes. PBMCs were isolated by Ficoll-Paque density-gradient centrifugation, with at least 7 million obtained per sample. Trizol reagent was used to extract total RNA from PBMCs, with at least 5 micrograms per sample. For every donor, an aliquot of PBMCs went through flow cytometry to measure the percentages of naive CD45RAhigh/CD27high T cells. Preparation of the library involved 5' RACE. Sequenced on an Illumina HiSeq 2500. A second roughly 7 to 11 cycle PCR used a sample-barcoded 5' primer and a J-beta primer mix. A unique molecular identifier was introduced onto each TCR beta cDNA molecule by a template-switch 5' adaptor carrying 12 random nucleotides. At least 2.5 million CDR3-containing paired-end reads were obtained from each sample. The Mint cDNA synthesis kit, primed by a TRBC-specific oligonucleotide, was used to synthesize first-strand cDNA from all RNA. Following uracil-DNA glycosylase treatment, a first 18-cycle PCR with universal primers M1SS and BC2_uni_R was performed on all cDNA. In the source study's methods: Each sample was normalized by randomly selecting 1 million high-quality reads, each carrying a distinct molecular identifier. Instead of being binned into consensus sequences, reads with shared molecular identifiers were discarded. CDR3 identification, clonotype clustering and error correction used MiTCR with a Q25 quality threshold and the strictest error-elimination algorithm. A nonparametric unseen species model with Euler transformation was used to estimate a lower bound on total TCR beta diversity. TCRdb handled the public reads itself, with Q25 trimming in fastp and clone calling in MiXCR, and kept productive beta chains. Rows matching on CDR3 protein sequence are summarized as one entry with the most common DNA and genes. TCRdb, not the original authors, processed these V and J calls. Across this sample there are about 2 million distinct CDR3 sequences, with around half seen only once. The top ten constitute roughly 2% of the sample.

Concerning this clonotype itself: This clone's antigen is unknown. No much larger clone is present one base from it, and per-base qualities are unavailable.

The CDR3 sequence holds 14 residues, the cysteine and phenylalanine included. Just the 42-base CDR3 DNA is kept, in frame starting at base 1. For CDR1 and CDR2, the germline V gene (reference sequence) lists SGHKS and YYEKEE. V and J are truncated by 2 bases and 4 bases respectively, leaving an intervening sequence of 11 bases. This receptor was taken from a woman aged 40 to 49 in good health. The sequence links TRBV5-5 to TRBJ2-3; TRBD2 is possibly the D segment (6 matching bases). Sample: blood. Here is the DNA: TGTGCCAGCAGCTTCGCCCTAGCGTCAGATACGCAGTATTTT. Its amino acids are CASSFALASDTQYF.